The rows below give T cell receptor beta chains drawn from one sample of a study of OX40 agonist ivuxolimab in advanced cancers. This table comes from immunoSEQ multiplex PCR, and its TCRdb copy is limited to in-frame clones, with some not included. Seen here are about 48,000 clones, 80% to 95% observed once, and the top ten hold more than 6.5%. The sequences come from CD4+ or CD8+ T cells sorted from blood, collected in a trial of the OX40 agonist ivuxolimab. Receptors originate from an adult with an advanced solid tumor such as melanoma, head and neck, liver or kidney cancer. CDR3s include the opening cysteine and the closing phenylalanine or tryptophan. The D gene is left open where the match is weak. Clone size, where shown, is once, few, many, or a class for clones that have expanded.

>.|TRBV5-5|12|.|TRBJ2-1
CASSLTGDEQFF
TGTGCCAGCAGCTTGACGGGCGATGAGCAGTTCTTC
>.|TRBV6-6|13|.|TRBJ1-1
CASTLTASPEAFF
TGTGCCAGCACTTTGACAGCATCCCCTGAAGCTTTCTTT
>TRBD1|TRBV9|16|once|TRBJ2-5
CASSDPGQGSQETQYF
TGTGCCAGCAGCGACCCGGGACAGGGGTCCCAAGAGACCCAGTACTTC
>TRBD2|TRBV7-2|16|.|TRBJ2-1
CASSLLAGTSYNEQFF
TGTGCCAGCAGCTTACTAGCGGGGACATCCTACAATGAGCAGTTCTTC
>TRBD1|TRBV7-3|16|.|TRBJ2-3
CASSRLGQGAADTQYF
TGTGCCAGCAGCCGACTAGGACAGGGGGCCGCAGATACGCAGTATTTT
>TRBD1|TRBV7-6|20|.|TRBJ1-1
CASSRIAPIDRGGYFTEAFF
TGTGCCAGCAGCCGAATTGCCCCCATCGACAGGGGAGGTTATTTCACTGAAGCTTTCTTT
>.|TRBV6-1|15|.|TRBJ2-4
CASSASPGQGNIQYF
TGTGCCAGCAGTGCTTCCCCGGGACAAGGAAACATTCAGTACTTC
>TRBD1|TRBV4-1|14|few|TRBJ1-2
CASSPGQGNYGYTF
TGCGCCAGCAGCCCAGGACAGGGAAACTATGGCTACACCTTC
>.|TRBV4-1|13|.|TRBJ2-7
CAREGRALYEQYF
TGCGCCCGAGAGGGCAGGGCTCTCTACGAGCAGTACTTC
>TRBD1|TRBV11-2|16|.|TRBJ1-6
CASSSLSGQGHSPLHF
TGTGCCAGCAGCAGCCTATCCGGACAGGGCCATTCACCCCTCCACTTT
>TRBD2|TRBV4-1|15|.|TRBJ2-5
CASSRLAGEGETQYF
TGCGCCAGCAGTCGACTAGCGGGGGAGGGGGAGACCCAGTACTTC
>TRBD1|TRBV7-8|19|.|TRBJ1-6
CASSTTSGGRSSYNSPLHF
TGTGCCAGCAGCACGACCTCAGGGGGCCGCTCCTCCTATAATTCACCCCTCCACTTT
>.|TRBV19|13|.|TRBJ1-5
CASIPGQNQPQHF
TGTGCCAGTATCCCCGGACAGAATCAGCCCCAGCATTTT
>.|TRBV27|14|once|TRBJ1-5
CASSLEGSNQPQHF
TGTGCCAGCAGTTTAGAGGGAAGTAATCAGCCCCAGCATTTT
>.|TRBV30|13|.|TRBJ1-1
CAWSVGGNTEAFF
TGTGCCTGGAGTGTTGGGGGGAACACTGAAGCTTTCTTT
>.|TRBV6-1|18|.|TRBJ1-6
CASSEDQTASSYNSPLHF
TGTGCCAGCAGTGAAGATCAGACAGCCAGCTCCTATAATTCACCCCTCCACTTT
>.|TRBV9|16|.|TRBJ2-3
CASSVAVRASTDTQYF
TGTGCCAGCAGCGTAGCGGTGCGGGCCAGCACAGATACGCAGTATTTT
>.|TRBV13|16|.|TRBJ1-3
CASSLGLPSSGNTIYF
TGTGCCAGCAGCTTAGGCCTTCCAAGCTCTGGAAACACCATATATTTT
>TRBD1|TRBV30|14|.|TRBJ2-1
CAWSVGTGYNEQFF
TGTGCCTGGAGTGTAGGGACAGGGTACAATGAGCAGTTCTTC
>.|TRBV2|12|.|TRBJ2-3
CATIPGADTQYF
TGTGCCACCATCCCAGGGGCAGATACGCAGTATTTT
>TRBD1|TRBV4-1|16|.|TRBJ1-2
CASSQDPTGVGYGYTF
TGCGCCAGCAGCCAAGATCCCACAGGGGTAGGCTATGGCTACACCTTC
>TRBD1|TRBV9|16|.|TRBJ1-3
CASSVTGDRAGNTIYF
TGTGCCAGCAGCGTCACAGGGGATCGAGCTGGAAACACCATATATTTT
>.|TRBV28|14|.|TRBJ1-6
CASRPRSYNSPLHF
TGTGCCAGCAGACCACGATCCTATAATTCACCCCTCCACTTT
>TRBD2|TRBV9|14|.|TRBJ2-1
CASSWSSGGDEQFF
TGTGCCAGCAGCTGGAGTAGCGGGGGCGATGAGCAGTTCTTC
>.|TRBV10-2|11|.|TRBJ2-1
CASSDSYEQFF
TGCGCCAGCAGTGATAGCTATGAGCAGTTCTTC
>TRBD1|TRBV6-1|14|.|TRBJ1-5
CASEAGGGNQPQHF
TGTGCCAGCGAAGCAGGGGGAGGGAATCAGCCCCAGCATTTT
>.|TRBV6-5|11|.|TRBJ2-7
CASSRAYEQYF
TGTGCCTCGTCCAGGGCCTACGAGCAGTACTTC
>.|TRBV28|13|once|TRBJ2-3
CASRTHRSRTQYF
TGTGCCAGCAGAACCCACAGGAGTCGCACGCAGTATTTT
>.|TRBV19|16|.|TRBJ2-1
CASSPEQESSYNEQFF
TGTGCCAGTAGCCCTGAACAGGAAAGCTCCTACAATGAGCAGTTCTTC
>TRBD1|TRBV10-3|16|.|TRBJ2-3
CAISESGTESTDTQYF
TGTGCCATCAGTGAGTCGGGGACAGAAAGCACAGATACGCAGTATTTT